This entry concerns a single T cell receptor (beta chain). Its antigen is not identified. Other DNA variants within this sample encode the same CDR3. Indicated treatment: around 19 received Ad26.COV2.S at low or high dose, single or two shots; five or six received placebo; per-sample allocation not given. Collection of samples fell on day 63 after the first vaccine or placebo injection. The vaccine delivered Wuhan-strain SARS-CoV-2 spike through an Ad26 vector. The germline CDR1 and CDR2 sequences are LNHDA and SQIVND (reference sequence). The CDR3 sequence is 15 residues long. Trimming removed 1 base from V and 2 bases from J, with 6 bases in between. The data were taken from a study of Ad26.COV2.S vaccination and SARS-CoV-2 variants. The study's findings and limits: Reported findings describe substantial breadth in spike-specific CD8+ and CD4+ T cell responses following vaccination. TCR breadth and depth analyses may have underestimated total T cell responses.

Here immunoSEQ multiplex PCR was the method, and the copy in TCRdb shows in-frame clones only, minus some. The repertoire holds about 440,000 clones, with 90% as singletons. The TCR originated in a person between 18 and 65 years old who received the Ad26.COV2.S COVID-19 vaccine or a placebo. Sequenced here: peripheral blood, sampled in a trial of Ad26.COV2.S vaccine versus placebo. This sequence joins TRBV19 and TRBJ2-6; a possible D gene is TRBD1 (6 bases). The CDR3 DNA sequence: TGTGCCAGTAGTATAGCAGGGGCTGGGGCCAACGTCCTGACTTTC. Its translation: CASSIAGAGANVLTF.